This section outlines one T cell receptor beta chain sequence together with its context. Its antigen is still unknown. The protocol was immunoSEQ multiplex PCR, while the TCRdb copy is restricted to in-frame clones and leaves out a portion. This table has around 260,000 clones, around 91% appearing once. Germline V CDR1 and CDR2: LGHNA, YSLEER. The length of the CDR3 is 15 residues. V trimming: 0 bases; J trimming: 8 bases; junction bases outside the gene matches: 3. The donors were members of the validation cohort comprising some 130 subjects, separate from the approximately 630-subject first cohort. These data belong to a study of cytomegalovirus exposure and HLA in healthy donors. Points from the study as a whole: TCR sequences were mostly rare, though some public TCRs occurred in many donors. Researchers reported that a few CMV-associated chains were confirmed in vitro as CMV antigen-specific. Diagnosis of cytomegalovirus status made by the classifier reportedly showed high specificity and sensitivity.

The J gene is TRBJ1-4, the V gene TRBV4-3, with 10 bases aligning to TRBD1. The sequence came from a young woman in good health and CMV-seronegative. The sample comprised PBMCs. In DNA, the CDR3 is TGCGCCAGCAGCCAAGAGGGGACAGGGGCCGAAAAACTGTTTTTT. It specifies CASSQEGTGAEKLFF.